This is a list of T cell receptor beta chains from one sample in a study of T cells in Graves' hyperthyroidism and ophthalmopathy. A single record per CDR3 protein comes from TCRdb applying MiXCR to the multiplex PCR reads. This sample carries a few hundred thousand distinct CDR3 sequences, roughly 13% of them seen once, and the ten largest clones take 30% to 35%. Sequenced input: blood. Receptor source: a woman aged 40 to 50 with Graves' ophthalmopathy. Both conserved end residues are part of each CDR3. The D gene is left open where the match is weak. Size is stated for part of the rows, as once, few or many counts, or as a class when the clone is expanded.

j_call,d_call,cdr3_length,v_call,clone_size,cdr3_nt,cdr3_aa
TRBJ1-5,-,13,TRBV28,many,TGTGCCAGCAGGGATAACAGAAATCAGCCCCAGCATTTT,CASRDNRNQPQHF
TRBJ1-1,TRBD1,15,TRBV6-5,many,TGTGCCAGCAGTTACTTCCGGACAGGGAACACTGAAGCTTTCTTT,CASSYFRTGNTEAFF
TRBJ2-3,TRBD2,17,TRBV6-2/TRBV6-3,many,TGTGCCAGCAGTTACTCGATTTCTAGCGGGAGCACAGATACGCAGTATTTT,CASSYSISSGSTDTQYF
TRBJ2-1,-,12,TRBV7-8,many,TGTGCCACTGGAGGGAGTACTCTTGAGCAGTTCTTC,CATGGSTLEQFF
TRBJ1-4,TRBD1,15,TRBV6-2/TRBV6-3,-,TGTGCCAGCCAATTGGGGACAGGGCCCCTAGTAAAACTGTTTTTT,CASQLGTGPLVKLFF
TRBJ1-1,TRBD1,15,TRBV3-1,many,TGTGCCAGCAGCCGAGACAGGGTGTTGGGCACTGAAGCTTTCTTT,CASSRDRVLGTEAFF
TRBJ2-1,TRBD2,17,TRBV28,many,TGTGCCAGCAGCCCACCTCTTACTAGCGGGGGGTACAATGAGCAGTTCTTC,CASSPPLTSGGYNEQFF
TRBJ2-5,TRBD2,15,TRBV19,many,TGTGCCAGTAGTCTGAGACTAGCGGGCCAAGAGACCCAGTACTTC,CASSLRLAGQETQYF
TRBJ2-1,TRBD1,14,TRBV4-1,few,TGCGCCAGCAGCCACACGGACAGGTCCAATGAGCAGTTCTTC,CASSHTDRSNEQFF
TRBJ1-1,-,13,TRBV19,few,TGTGCCAGTAGTATCCCCCCGCATACTGAAGCTTTCTTT,CASSIPPHTEAFF
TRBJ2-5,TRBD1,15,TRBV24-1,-,TGTGCCACCAGTGATCGGACAGGGCCCCAAGAGACCCAGTACTTC,CATSDRTGPQETQYF
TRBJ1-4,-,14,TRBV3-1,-,TGTGCCAGCAGCCGCAGGAGCTCTAATGAAAAACTGTTTTTT,CASSRRSSNEKLFF
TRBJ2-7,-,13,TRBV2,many,TGTGCCAGCGGGGCCCAGGGGGAGGGCGAGCAGTACTTC,CASGAQGEGEQYF
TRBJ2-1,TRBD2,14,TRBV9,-,TGTGCCAGCAGCCCAAGGTCTAGCGGGGGGAGGCAGTTCTTC,CASSPRSSGGRQFF
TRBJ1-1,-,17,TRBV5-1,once,TGCGCCAGCAGCGGGAGCACCATCCCAGGGATCTCGACTGAAGCTTTCTTT,CASSGSTIPGISTEAFF
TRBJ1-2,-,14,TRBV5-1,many,TGCGCCAGCAGCATCGGGACGGGGCAAGGGGGCTACACCTTC,CASSIGTGQGGYTF
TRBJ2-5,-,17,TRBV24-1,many,TGTGCCACCAGTGACTCCACCCGGACATCGTACCAAGAGACCCAGTACTTC,CATSDSTRTSYQETQYF
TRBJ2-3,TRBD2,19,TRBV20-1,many,TGCAGTGCTCACTCCGGGACTAGCGGGAGGACTACCCACACAGATACGCAGTATTTT,CSAHSGTSGRTTHTDTQYF
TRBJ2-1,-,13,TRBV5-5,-,TGTGCCAGCAGGTATGCGGGGCTCGATGAGCAGTTCTTC,CASRYAGLDEQFF
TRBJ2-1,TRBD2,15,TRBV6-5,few,TGTGCCAGCAGTTACCCATCTCTAGCGGACAATGAGCGGTTCTTC,CASSYPSLADNERFF
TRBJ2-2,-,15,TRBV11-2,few,TGTGCCAGCAGCTCTCCGACCCAAAACACCGGGGAGCTGTTTTTT,CASSSPTQNTGELFF
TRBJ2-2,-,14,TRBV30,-,TGTGCCTGGAGTGTACTCGGTTACACCGGGGAGCTGTTTTTT,CAWSVLGYTGELFF
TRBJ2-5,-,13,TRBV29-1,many,TGCAGCGTTGATCTGACCTACCAAGAGACCCAGTACTTC,CSVDLTYQETQYF
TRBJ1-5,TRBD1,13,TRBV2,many,TGTGCCACGACGAGAGACAGGGATCAGCCCCAGCATTTT,CATTRDRDQPQHF
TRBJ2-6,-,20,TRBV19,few,TGTGCCAGTAGTATAGATTCAAGGCCCCCTAAGGGCTCTGGGGCCAACGTCCTGACTTTC,CASSIDSRPPKGSGANVLTF
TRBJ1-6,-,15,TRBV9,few,TGTGCCAGCAGCGCCAAAGATGATCCAAGCTCACCCCTCCACTTT,CASSAKDDPSSPLHF
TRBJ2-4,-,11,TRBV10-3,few,TGTGCCACCTCCTCGGTGTACATTCAGTACTTC,CATSSVYIQYF
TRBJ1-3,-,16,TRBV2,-,TGTGCCAGCAGTGATGATGGGACAAGCGATGGAAACACCATATATTTT,CASSDDGTSDGNTIYF
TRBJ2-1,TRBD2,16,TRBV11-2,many,TGTGCCAGCAGCCCAAGGGCTAGCGGGAGTGGGAGTGAGCAGTTCTTC,CASSPRASGSGSEQFF
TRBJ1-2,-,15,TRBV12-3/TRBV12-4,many,TGTGCCAGCAGTTTCCGGGCAGGGAGTAACTATGGCTACACCTTC,CASSFRAGSNYGYTF
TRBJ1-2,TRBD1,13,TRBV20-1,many,TGCAGTGCCGACAACAGGGGCAACTATGGCTACACCTTC,CSADNRGNYGYTF
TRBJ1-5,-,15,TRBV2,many,TGTGCCAGCAGTGAAAGCCAGTATAGCAATCAGCCCCAGCATTTT,CASSESQYSNQPQHF
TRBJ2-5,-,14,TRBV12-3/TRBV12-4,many,TGTGCCAGCAGAGTTTCCGGGAGCCAAGAGACCCAGTACTTC,CASRVSGSQETQYF
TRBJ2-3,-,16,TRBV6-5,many,TGTGCCAGCAGTTACTATAGGGGACAAGGCCCAGATACGCAGTATTTT,CASSYYRGQGPDTQYF
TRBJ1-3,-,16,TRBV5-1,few,TGCGCCAGCAGCCCCACCTCTTCATTATCTGGAAACACCATATATTTT,CASSPTSSLSGNTIYF
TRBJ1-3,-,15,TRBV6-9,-,TGTACCAGCAGTTCCCCCCGAAAATCTGGAAACACCATATATTTT,CTSSSPRKSGNTIYF
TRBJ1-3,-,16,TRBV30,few,TGTGCCTGGAACCTAGGACAGCTGTTATCTGGAAACACCATATATTTT,CAWNLGQLLSGNTIYF
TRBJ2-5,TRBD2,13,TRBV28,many,TGTGCCAGCACGGCTAGCGGAGATGGGGCCCAGTACTTC,CASTASGDGAQYF
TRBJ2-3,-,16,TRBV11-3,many,TGTGCCAGCAGCCATGCCAGGGGGGAAGGCACAGATACGCAGTATTTT,CASSHARGEGTDTQYF
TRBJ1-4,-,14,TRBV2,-,TGTGCCAGCAGCGTTAGCGCGTTTGATGAAAAACTGTTTTTT,CASSVSAFDEKLFF
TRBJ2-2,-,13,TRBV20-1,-,TGCAGTGCTAGAGGTCCATACACCGGGGAGCTGTTTTTT,CSARGPYTGELFF
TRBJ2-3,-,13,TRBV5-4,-,TGTGCCAGCAGCTTGGCCCATACGGATACGCAGTATTTT,CASSLAHTDTQYF
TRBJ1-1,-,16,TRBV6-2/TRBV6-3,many,TGTGCCAGCAGTTACTGGGAGGGCCTGTTGAACACTGAAGCTTTCTTT,CASSYWEGLLNTEAFF
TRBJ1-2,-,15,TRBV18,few,TGTGCCAGCTCACCCAATCGACAGGTTTACTATGGCTACACCTTC,CASSPNRQVYYGYTF